The 5 T cell receptor beta chains below were found in one sample sequenced in a study of cytomegalovirus exposure and HLA in healthy donors. A multiplex PCR was run with 60 Vbeta primers and 13 Jbeta primers. Method: immunoSEQ multiplex PCR; TCRdb's copy keeps in-frame clones and lacks some. The table has 200,000 to 250,000 clones, roughly four fifths seen once; the top ten hold more than 0.45%. Sequencing input: PBMCs. The receptors shown here come from a woman aged 35 to 49 in good health and CMV-seronegative.

In its sample, this clone was seen once. This chain connects TRBV9 to TRBJ2-2; D gene unclear. The length of the CDR3 is 12 residues. Germline V gene sequence: CDR1 SGDLS, CDR2 YYNGEE. Trimming left V 4 bases short and J 5 bases short, with 6 bases between. The CDR3 coding sequence is TGTGCCAGCAGCAACAGTACCGGGGAGCTGTTTTTT. It is translated as CASSNSTGELFF.

The chain employs TRBV30 and TRBJ2-1, with 8 bases that match TRBD1. Germline CDR1 GTSNPN, CDR2 SVGIG (reference sequence). V trimming: 1 base; J trimming: 6 bases; junction bases outside the gene matches: 5. The CDR3 consists of 14 residues. This chain's CDR3 is CAWSATTGGNEQFF. CDR3 nucleotide sequence: TGTGCCTGGAGTGCTACCACAGGGGGCAATGAGCAGTTCTTC.

The chain uses TRBV11-3 and TRBJ2-1; no clear D gene. Germline loops: CDR1 SGHNT, CDR2 YENEEA. V was clipped by 4 bases and J by 9 bases, with 10 bases between them. The CDR3 totals 12 residues. CDR3 loop: CASSSPGREQFF. CDR3 nucleotides: TGTGCCAGCAGCTCCCCCGGTCGTGAGCAGTTCTTC.

The genes are TRBV2 and TRBJ2-7, with 13 bases lining up with TRBD2. CDR1 and CDR2 (germline): SNHLY, FYNNEI. CDR3 size: 16 residues. V lost 6 bases and J lost 2; bases outside the gene matches: 7. CDR3 DNA sequence: TGTGCCAGCAGAGACCCGGGACTAGCGGGGACCTACGAGCAGTACTTC. Protein: CASRDPGLAGTYEQYF.

The J gene is TRBJ2-3, the V gene TRBV19; D may be TRBD2 (6 bases). Germline values: CDR1 LNHDA, CDR2 SQIVND (reference sequence). The length of the CDR3 is 16 residues. Trimming left V 9 bases short and J 3 bases short, with 22 bases between. Written as DNA, the CDR3 is TGTGCCAGCAGTCCTGCTCTAGCGTATAGGACAGATACGCAGTATTTT. As protein: CASSPALAYRTDTQYF.